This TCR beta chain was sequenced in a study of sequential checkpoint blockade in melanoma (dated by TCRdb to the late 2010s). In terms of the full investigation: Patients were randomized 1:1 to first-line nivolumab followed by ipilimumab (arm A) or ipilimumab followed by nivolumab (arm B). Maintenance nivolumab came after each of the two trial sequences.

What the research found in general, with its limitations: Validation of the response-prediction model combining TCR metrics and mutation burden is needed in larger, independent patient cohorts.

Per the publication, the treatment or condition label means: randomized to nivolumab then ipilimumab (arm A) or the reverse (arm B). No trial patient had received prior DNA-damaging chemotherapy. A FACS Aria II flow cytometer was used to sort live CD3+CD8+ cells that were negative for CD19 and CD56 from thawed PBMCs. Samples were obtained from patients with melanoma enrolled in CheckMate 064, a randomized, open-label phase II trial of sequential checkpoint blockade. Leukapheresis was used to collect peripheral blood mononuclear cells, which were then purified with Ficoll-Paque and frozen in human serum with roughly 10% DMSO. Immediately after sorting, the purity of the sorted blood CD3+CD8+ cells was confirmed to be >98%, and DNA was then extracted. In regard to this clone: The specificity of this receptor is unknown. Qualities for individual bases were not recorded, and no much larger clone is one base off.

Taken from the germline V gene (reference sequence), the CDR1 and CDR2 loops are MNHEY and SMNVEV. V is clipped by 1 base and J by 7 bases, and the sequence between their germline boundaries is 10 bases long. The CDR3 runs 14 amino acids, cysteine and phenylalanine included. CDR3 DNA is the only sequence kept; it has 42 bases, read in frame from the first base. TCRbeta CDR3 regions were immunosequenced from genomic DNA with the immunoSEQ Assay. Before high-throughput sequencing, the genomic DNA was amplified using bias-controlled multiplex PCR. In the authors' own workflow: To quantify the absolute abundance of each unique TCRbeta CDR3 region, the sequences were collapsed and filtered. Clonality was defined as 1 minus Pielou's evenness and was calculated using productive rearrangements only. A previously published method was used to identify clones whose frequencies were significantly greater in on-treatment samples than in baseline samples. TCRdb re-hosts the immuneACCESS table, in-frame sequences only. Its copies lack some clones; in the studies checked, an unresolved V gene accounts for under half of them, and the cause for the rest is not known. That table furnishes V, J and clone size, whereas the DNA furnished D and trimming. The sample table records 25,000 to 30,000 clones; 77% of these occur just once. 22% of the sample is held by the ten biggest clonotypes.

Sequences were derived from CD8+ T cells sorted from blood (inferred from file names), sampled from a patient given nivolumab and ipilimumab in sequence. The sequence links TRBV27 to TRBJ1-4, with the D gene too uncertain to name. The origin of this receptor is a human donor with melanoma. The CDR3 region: CASSLFFPGEKLFF. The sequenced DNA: TGTGCCAGCAGTTTATTTTTCCCGGGTGAAAAACTGTTTTTT.